The 11 T cell receptor beta chains below all came from one sample that was sequenced in a study of blood T cell repertoires in COVID-19. Assay used: immunoSEQ multiplex PCR; TCRdb lists only in-frame clones, some missing. Of over 250,000 clones listed, around 80% are singletons. The sample was PBMCs or T cells enriched from blood (not recorded which). These receptors came from a man between 25 and 39 years old with acute COVID-19.

This chain links TRBV19 with TRBJ2-3; possibly TRBD2 for D (5 bases). Germline-derived CDR1 and CDR2 are LNHDA and SQIVND (reference sequence). The CDR3 is 14 residues long. The ends were cut back, 3 bases at V and 2 bases at J, with 9 bases in the middle. The DNA for the CDR3 is TGTGCCAGTAGTATCGGACTGCCCACAGATACGCAGTATTTT. Residues: CASSIGLPTDTQYF.

The chain couples TRBV3-1 (or the pseudogene TRBV3-2) to TRBJ2-1, with 9 bases fitting TRBD1. In germline, CDR1 is LGHDT, CDR2 YNNKEL (reference sequence). With V trimmed by 1 base and J by 2 bases, 12 bases remained unmatched. The CDR3 is 19 residues long. The CDR3 sequence is CASSQVYRGLNYPYNEQFF. The DNA for the CDR3 is TGTGCCAGCAGCCAAGTTTACAGGGGGCTTAATTACCCCTACAATGAGCAGTTCTTC.

The J gene is TRBJ1-2, the V gene TRBV3-1 (or the pseudogene TRBV3-2), with no clear D. The CDR3 is 12 residues long. The germline CDR1 and CDR2 sequences are LGHDT and YNNKEL (reference sequence). The V and J ends lost 4 bases and 4 bases respectively, with 7 bases between them. The CDR3: CASSRSVYGYTF. The CDR3 DNA follows: TGTGCCAGCAGCCGGAGCGTCTATGGCTACACCTTC.

The J gene is TRBJ1-1, the V gene TRBV3-1 (or the pseudogene TRBV3-2); 9 bases fit TRBD1. Looked up from germline, CDR1 is LGHDT and CDR2 is YNNKEL (reference sequence). The CDR3 spans 14 residues. The junction had 5 bases not matched to a gene; V was cut back by 4 bases and J by 5 bases. The CDR3 spells CASSPTGGGTEAFF. DNA for the CDR3: TGTGCCAGCAGCCCCACAGGGGGCGGAACTGAAGCTTTCTTT.

This chain joins TRBV19 and TRBJ1-2; D is uncertain. The germline gives CDR1 LNHDA, CDR2 SQIVND (reference sequence). V was shortened by 3 bases and J by 1 base, with 18 bases between the two germline ends. This CDR3 spans 17 amino acids. In nucleotides, the CDR3 is TGTGCCAGTAGTATCGGGTCGGTAGGTGCAGTTAACTATGGCTACACCTTC. Translation gives CASSIGSVGAVNYGYTF.

The V gene is TRBV3-1 (or the pseudogene TRBV3-2), the J gene TRBJ1-5, with D tentatively TRBD1 (5 bases). The CDR3 runs 14 residues. Per the germline V gene, CDR1 is LGHDT and CDR2 is YNNKEL (reference sequence). Trimming removed 6 bases from V and 6 bases from J, with 15 bases in between. CDR3: CASSPTGDGQPQHF. CDR3 coding DNA: TGTGCCAGCAGTCCAACAGGTGACGGTCAGCCCCAGCATTTT.

This rearrangement joins TRBV6-5 to TRBJ1-6; 8 bases match TRBD1. CDR1 is MNHEY and CDR2 is SVGAGI in the germline V gene. V trimming: 8 bases; J trimming: 7 bases; junction bases outside the gene matches: 7. The CDR3 is made up of 14 amino acids. This CDR3 reads CASSWGQENSPLHF. Written as DNA, the CDR3 is TGTGCCAGCTCCTGGGGACAGGAAAATTCACCCCTCCACTTT.

The rearrangement uses TRBV5-1 and TRBJ2-7; 7 nucleotides line up with TRBD1. The V gene end was trimmed by 5 bases and the J gene end by 0 bases; junction bases not matched to a gene: 5. CDR3 length equals 14 residues. Germline V CDR1 and CDR2: SGHRS, YFSETQ. Here the CDR3 reads CASSRDSDSYEQYV. DNA for the CDR3: TGCGCCAGCAGTCGGGACAGCGACTCCTACGAGCAGTACGTC.

The chain links TRBV27 to TRBJ2-5, with 8 bases that match TRBD1. Trimming removed 5 bases from V and 13 bases from J; junction bases left unmatched: 6. Germline V CDR1 and CDR2: MNHEY, SMNVEV (reference sequence). This CDR3 has 11 residues. DNA for the CDR3: TGTGCCAGCAGTAAAGGACAGGGCACGTACTTC. The encoded protein is CASSKGQGTYF.

The chain employs TRBV18 and TRBJ1-1, with TRBD1 as a possible D gene (5 bases). The CDR3 sequence is 15 residues long. The ends were cut back, 1 base at V and 1 base at J, with 10 bases in the middle. In germline, CDR1 is KGHSH, CDR2 LQKENI. DNA of the CDR3: TGTGCCAGCTCACCACGGCAGGGAAAGAACACTGAAGCTTTCTTT. Its protein is CASSPRQGKNTEAFF.

This clone showed up just once. J is TRBJ1-4 and V is TRBV5-1; perhaps TRBD1 as D (6 bases). The V gene lost 3 bases and the J gene lost 8 bases, with 14 bases spanning the gap. Germline V gene lookup returns CDR1 SGHRS and CDR2 YFSETQ. This CDR3 is built from 14 residues. CDR3 DNA: TGCGCCAGCAGCTCCCGGGCGCAGGGGGAAAAACTGTTTTTT. The encoded protein is CASSSRAQGEKLFF.